The source of this T cell receptor (beta chain) is a study of human T cells and chemical hapten exposure. Study-level background: Donors were sensitized with 2% DPC on the upper inner arm. Patients, chiefly female, had alopecia areata, totalis or universalis.

In the original processing: 100,000 or so TCRs per sample was the median, with a range of about 20,000 to 690,600. TCRdb independently ran MiXCR on the RACE reads; one entry per CDR3 protein. TCRdb assigned the V and J calls; the authors' analysis was not used. The table has about 68,000 distinct CDR3 sequences, approximately 11% seen once. Described time point: pre-sensitization, week 0. Treatment denoted: therapeutic diphenylcyclopropenone sensitization with weekly scalp DPC. People who gave samples had alopecia, were 18 to 70 years old, and were suitable for DPC. Sequencing was performed on whole blood, taken in connection with sensitization to the hapten diphenylcyclopropenone (DPC). The receptor comes from a woman in her forties or fifties with alopecia areata. Some clones in this sample may be carry-over from other donors' samples.

CDR3 residues: CASSYLGLMNEQFF. The CDR3, as DNA: TGTGCCAGCAGTTATTTAGGACTAATGAATGAGCAGTTCTTC. The V and J genes are TRBV6-2 or TRBV6-3 and TRBJ2-1, with D perhaps matching TRBD2 (6 bases). Germline-derived CDR1 and CDR2 are MNHEY and SVGEGT. The CDR3 has 14 amino acids. V was clipped by 3 bases and J by 7 bases, with 13 bases between them.